These 23 T cell receptor beta chains originate from one sample sequenced in a study of shared clonotypes between healthy human individuals. The data were produced by immunoSEQ multiplex PCR, yet TCRdb's version contains in-frame clones alone and is incomplete. The repertoire has around 940,000 clones, 76% of them found once; the top ten carry about 1.5%. Sequencing was carried out using memory CD4+ T cells sorted from blood. Indicated subset: CD45RA-negative fraction. Receptors were obtained from a man aged 18 to 29 in good health.

V usage is TRBV19 and J usage is TRBJ1-2; 7 nucleotides line up with TRBD1. This CDR3 has 15 residues. The ends lost 2 bases at V and 4 bases at J; junction bases unmatched: 7. Germline V gene sequence: CDR1 LNHDA, CDR2 SQIVND (reference sequence). CDR3 protein: CASSIPGTVLYGYTF. The CDR3 bases are TGTGCCAGTAGTATACCCGGGACAGTTCTCTATGGCTACACCTTC. Full variable domain (missing parts from reference TRBV19 and TRBJ1-2): DGGITQSPKYLFRKEGQNVTLSCEQNLNHDAMYWYRQDPGQGLRLIYYSQIVNDFQKGDIAEGYSVSREKKESFPLTVTSAQKNPTAFYLCASSIPGTVLYGYTFGSGTRLTVV.

V and J are TRBV18 and TRBJ1-1; the D is unclear. Germline-derived CDR1 and CDR2 are KGHSH and LQKENI. V was shortened by 2 bases and J by 7 bases, with 8 bases between the two germline ends. This CDR3 has 12 residues. The CDR3 sequence: CASSPFGREAFF. Written as DNA, the CDR3 is TGTGCCAGCTCACCATTCGGGCGTGAAGCTTTCTTT.

The chain employs TRBV7-9 and TRBJ1-6, with D unclear. Looked up from germline, CDR1 is SEHNR and CDR2 is FQNEAQ (reference sequence). The CDR3 sequence is 14 residues long. V lost 5 bases to trimming and J lost 5 bases, with 10 bases between them. The CDR3 here is CASSGESNNSPLHF. CDR3 nucleotide sequence: TGTGCCAGCAGCGGGGAATCCAATAATTCACCCCTCCACTTT.

The V call is TRBV6-6, the J call TRBJ1-3; D is unclear. The length of the CDR3 is 14 residues. The V and J ends lost 5 bases and 0 bases respectively, with 8 bases between them. From germline, CDR1 is MNHNY and CDR2 SVGAGI (reference sequence). The CDR3 coding sequence is TGTGCCAGCAGTCCTCTAAGCTCTGGAAACACCATATATTTT. This sequence encodes CASSPLSSGNTIYF.

This clone was counted many times. The CDR3 DNA sequence: TGTGCCAGCAGTCCGCCGACAGGGATGAATGAAAAACTGTTTTTT. Amino acid sequence: CASSPPTGMNEKLFF. The J gene is TRBJ1-4, the V gene TRBV28, with 7 bases matching TRBD1. Germline trimming cut 5 bases from V and 5 bases from J; bases unmatched to any gene: 8. CDR1 is MDHEN, CDR2 SYDVKM, per germline. The CDR3 contains 15 residues.

The chain carries TRBV6-1 and TRBJ2-7, with TRBD2 matching 8 bases. CDR1 is MNHNS, CDR2 SASEGT, per germline. The CDR3 runs to 15 residues. J gave up 2 bases and V 8 bases, and 11 bases lay outside the gene matches. CDR3 DNA sequence: TGTGCCAGCGGACCGGGACTAGAAAGGACCTACGAGCAGTACTTC. It specifies CASGPGLERTYEQYF.

The genes are TRBV19 and TRBJ1-2; 12 nucleotides agree with TRBD1. Germline V gene sequence: CDR1 LNHDA, CDR2 SQIVND (reference sequence). Unmatched junction bases numbered 7, after V lost 4 bases and J lost 1 base. The CDR3 has 17 residues. The CDR3 nucleotides read TGTGCCAGTAGTACTCCGGGACAGGGGGCTCGTAACTATGGCTACACCTTC. Amino acid sequence: CASSTPGQGARNYGYTF.

The chain has TRBV5-4 and TRBJ2-7; D gene unclear. The V end was cut by 3 bases, the J end by 2 bases, with 6 bases between. Germline lookup yields CDR1 SGHNT and CDR2 YYREEE (reference sequence). The CDR3 runs to 12 residues. CDR3 in DNA: TGTGCCAGCAGCTCAGATACCTACGAGCAGTACTTC. Protein product: CASSSDTYEQYF. The full variable domain, rest sourced from reference TRBV5-4 and TRBJ2-7, is ETGVTQSPTHLIKTRGQQVTLRCSSQSGHNTVSWYQQALGQGPQFIFQYYREEENGRGNFPPRFSGLQFPNYSSELNVNALELDDSALYLCASSSDTYEQYFGPGTRLTVT.

Written as DNA, the CDR3 is TGTGCCAGCGGGCCAAACGAGCAGTACTTC. This gives the protein CASGPNEQYF. The rearrangement joins TRBV28 to TRBJ2-7, with D hard to call. This CDR3 has 10 residues. The V end lost 8 bases, the J end lost 5 bases, and 7 bases lay between the germline ends. Germline V gives CDR1 MDHEN, CDR2 SYDVKM.

V and J are TRBV4-1 and TRBJ1-6; 7 nucleotides agree with TRBD1. The germline V gene encodes CDR1 MGHRA and CDR2 YSYEKL. The CDR3 runs to 17 residues. V shed 4 bases, J shed 0 bases, and the junction held 6 bases outside the gene matches. The CDR3 reads CASSRGQFSSYNSPLHF. In DNA, the CDR3 is TGCGCCAGCAGCCGGGGACAGTTCAGCTCCTATAATTCACCCCTCCACTTT.

The sample holds a few counts of this clone. The J gene is TRBJ1-6, the V gene TRBV27, with 8 bases that match TRBD1. CDR1 MNHEY and CDR2 SMNVEV come from the germline V gene (reference sequence). The CDR3 is 15 amino acids. J was trimmed by 6 bases and V by 10 bases; bases with no gene match: 11. The chain's CDR3 is CATQMGTGANSPLHF. DNA for the CDR3: TGTGCCACTCAGATGGGGACAGGTGCTAATTCACCCCTCCACTTT.

This clone was seen many times. The chain links TRBV7-6 to TRBJ1-5; the D is unclear. Germline V lookup: CDR1 SGHVS, CDR2 FNYEAQ. The V and J ends lost 5 bases and 5 bases respectively, with 10 bases between them. The CDR3 loop spans 13 amino acids. The CDR3 DNA follows: TGTGCCAGCAGCCTCGGGGTCTATCAGCCCCAGCATTTT. It yields the protein CASSLGVYQPQHF.

The chain combines TRBV7-2 with TRBJ2-2, with D perhaps TRBD1 (6 bases). With 2 bases removed from V and 2 bases from J, the gap between germline ends came to 12 bases. The length of the CDR3 is 16 residues. Per the germline V gene, CDR1 is SGHTA and CDR2 is FQGNSA. The CDR3 nucleotides read TGTGCCAGCAGCTTATTCACAGGGCGCAACACCGGGGAGCTGTTTTTT. Its translation: CASSLFTGRNTGELFF. The whole variable domain, remainder taken from reference TRBV7-2 and TRBJ2-2, is GAGVSQSPSNKVTEKGKDVELRCDPISGHTALYWYRQSLGQGLEFLIYFQGNSAPDKSGLPSDRFSAERTGGSVSTLTIQRTQQEDSAVYLCASSLFTGRNTGELFFGEGSRLTVL.

In this sample, this clone turned up once. The genes are TRBV5-4 and TRBJ2-5; 13 bases line up with TRBD2. The germline V gene encodes CDR1 SGHNT and CDR2 YYREEE (reference sequence). The ends lost 3 bases at V and 4 bases at J; junction bases unmatched: 3. This CDR3 spans 15 amino acids. The CDR3 DNA sequence: TGTGCCAGCAGCTCCGGGACTAGCGGGGTAGAGACCCAGTACTTC. Residues: CASSSGTSGVETQYF.

The rearrangement uses TRBV30 and TRBJ1-4, with 9 bases lining up with TRBD1. The germline V gene encodes CDR1 GTSNPN and CDR2 SVGIG (reference sequence). This CDR3 spans 15 amino acids. The trim removed 3 bases at V and 4 bases at J, leaving 6 bases unmatched. CDR3 sequence reads: CAWSGTGLLNEKLFF. For the CDR3, the DNA is TGTGCCTGGAGCGGGACAGGGCTTCTTAATGAAAAACTGTTTTTT.

The V and J genes are TRBV29-1 and TRBJ1-1; 9 nucleotides align to TRBD1. Germline V lookup: CDR1 SQVTM, CDR2 ANQGSEA. V lost 6 bases, J lost 5 bases, and 10 bases stayed unmatched. The CDR3 has 14 amino acids. CDR3 in DNA: TGCAGCGTCCACCGGACAGGGGTGCGGACTGAAGCTTTCTTT. As protein: CSVHRTGVRTEAFF.

This chain joins TRBV7-2 and TRBJ2-4; 8 bases are a match to TRBD1. The CDR3 spans 16 residues. Germline V CDR1 and CDR2: SGHTA, FQGNSA. V shed 3 bases and J 4 bases; nucleotides not matched to a gene: 8. In DNA, the CDR3 is TGTGCCAGCAGCTTCCCTACAGGGGGAGGAAAAAACATTCAGTACTTC. Translation gives CASSFPTGGGKNIQYF.

In its sample, this clone was seen a few times. CDR3 loop: CASSPLGGTAFF. The CDR3 nucleotides read TGTGCCAGCAGCCCATTGGGGGGCACAGCTTTCTTT. The genes are TRBV7-9 and TRBJ1-1; D is perhaps TRBD1 (6 bases). The ends were cut back, 5 bases at V and 10 bases at J, with 14 bases in the middle. The CDR3 sequence is 12 residues long. From germline, CDR1 is SEHNR and CDR2 FQNEAQ (reference sequence).

V usage is TRBV6-5 and J usage is TRBJ1-6, with 10 bases fitting TRBD1. J gave up 9 bases and V 0 bases, and 2 bases lay outside the gene matches. CDR3 size: 15 residues. The germline V gene encodes CDR1 MNHEY and CDR2 SVGAGI. The CDR3 reads CASSYSGTGASPLHF. The CDR3 DNA sequence: TGTGCCAGCAGTTACTCTGGGACAGGGGCTTCACCCCTCCACTTT.

V is TRBV7-6 and J is TRBJ1-2; D unresolved. CDR3 length: 15 amino acids. Germline CDR1 reads SGHVS; CDR2 reads FNYEAQ. The V and J ends lost 2 bases and 7 bases respectively, with 17 bases between them. For the CDR3, the DNA is TGTGCCAGCAGCTTACGGGCTAGGGAATGGAGTGGCTACACCTTC. Translated: CASSLRAREWSGYTF.

The chain links TRBV28 to TRBJ2-7, with a weak D call TRBD2 (6 bases). V was pared by 3 bases and J by 3 bases, with 24 bases between. The germline CDR1 and CDR2 sequences are MDHEN and SYDVKM. The CDR3 spans 18 residues. The CDR3 sequence: CASSFGQGGGPGYYEQYF. DNA of the CDR3: TGTGCCAGCAGTTTCGGGCAGGGAGGCGGCCCAGGATACTACGAGCAGTACTTC.

V gene TRBV7-2 combines with J gene TRBJ2-2; D possibly corresponds to TRBD2 (5 bases). The CDR3 is 14 amino acids. The germline V and J ends were trimmed by 5 bases and 2 bases, with 9 bases remaining between them. Germline V gives CDR1 SGHTA, CDR2 FQGNSA. CDR3 in DNA: TGTGCCAGCAGCCGAAGCGGTAACACCGGGGAGCTGTTTTTT. Translated: CASSRSGNTGELFF.

In the case of this clone: The same CDR3 is also encoded by other DNA sequences in this sample. The V call is TRBV7-2, the J call TRBJ1-2; maybe TRBD1 (5 bases). V lost 5 bases and J 0 bases, leaving 10 bases between the germline ends. The CDR3 spans 14 residues. Germline V gives CDR1 SGHTA, CDR2 FQGNSA. The CDR3 region has the DNA TGTGCCAGCAGCCCCGGGGGGGCTAACTATGGCTACACCTTC. This codes for CASSPGGANYGYTF. Using reference TRBV7-2 and TRBJ1-2 for the parts outside the CDR3, the full variable domain is GAGVSQSPSNKVTEKGKDVELRCDPISGHTALYWYRQSLGQGLEFLIYFQGNSAPDKSGLPSDRFSAERTGGSVSTLTIQRTQQEDSAVYLCASSPGGANYGYTFGSGTRLTVV.